A single sample is the source of the 32 T cell receptor beta chains below, sequenced in a study of OX40 agonist ivuxolimab in advanced cancers. Some clones are missing from TCRdb's copy, which holds only in-frame ones; the method was immunoSEQ multiplex PCR. This table holds 55,000 to 80,000 clones, about 89% found once. Here the sequenced sample was CD4+ or CD8+ T cells sorted from blood, taken in a trial of the OX40 agonist ivuxolimab. These receptors originate from an adult with an advanced solid tumor such as melanoma, head and neck, liver or kidney cancer.

Only one count was recorded for this clone. V gene TRBV15 combines with J gene TRBJ2-3; TRBD2 aligns across 11 bases. There are 13 residues in the CDR3. Germline V gene data show CDR1 as LNHNV and CDR2 as YYDKDF (reference sequence). V dropped 11 bases and J dropped 1; count of bases not matched to a gene: 2. CDR3 protein: CAVLAGGTDTQYF. The CDR3 coding sequence is TGTGCCGTACTAGCGGGAGGCACAGATACGCAGTATTTT. Full variable domain (remainder filled in from reference TRBV15 and TRBJ2-3): DAMVIQNPRYQVTQFGKPVTLSCSQTLNHNVMYWYQQKSSQAPKLLFHYYDKDFNNEADTPDNFQSRRPNTSFCFLDIRSPGLGDTAMYLCAVLAGGTDTQYFGPGTRLTVL.

The rearrangement uses TRBV7-9 and TRBJ2-3, with 9 bases identical to TRBD2. Germline CDR1 and CDR2: SEHNR and FQNEAQ (reference sequence). This CDR3 is built from 15 residues. J was trimmed by 5 bases and V by 3 bases; bases with no gene match: 6. Written as DNA, the CDR3 is TGTGCCAGCAGCTTTCGCGGGAGGGAGGGAGATACGCAGTATTTT. This encodes CASSFRGREGDTQYF.

This chain connects TRBV6-1 to TRBJ2-5; TRBD1 aligns across 8 bases. J was trimmed by 5 bases and V by 8 bases; bases with no gene match: 10. The V gene's germline CDR1 is MNHNS and CDR2 SASEGT. This CDR3 is built from 14 residues. CDR3 residues: CASHRQGLGETQYF. CDR3 sequence (DNA): TGTGCCAGCCACCGACAGGGGCTGGGCGAGACCCAGTACTTC.

The chain recombines TRBV4-2 with TRBJ2-5; D might be TRBD2 (6 bases). From germline, CDR1 is LGHNA and CDR2 YNFKEQ. The CDR3 covers 15 residues. Trimming removed 0 bases at V and 5 bases at J, with 13 bases between. The CDR3 loop is CASSQDVGRGETQYF. CDR3 nucleotide sequence: TGTGCCAGCAGCCAAGATGTCGGGAGAGGGGAGACCCAGTACTTC.

V and J are TRBV7-9 and TRBJ1-3; TRBD1 is a possible D gene (6 bases). V was trimmed by 5 bases and J by 2 bases, leaving 7 bases between them. The CDR3 runs to 13 residues. In germline, CDR1 is SEHNR, CDR2 FQNEAQ (reference sequence). The DNA for the CDR3 is TGTGCCAGCAGCCCAGGGGCTGGAAACACCATATATTTT. This codes for CASSPGAGNTIYF.

The chain has TRBV21-1 and TRBJ1-5; TRBD1, as called in the table, went unchecked against the DNA. TRBV21-1 is flagged as a pseudogene. There are 16 residues in the CDR3. The CDR3 spells CASNYKAGTENQPQHF. The CDR3 DNA reads TGTGCCAGCAACTACAAAGCCGGGACAGAGAATCAGCCCCAGCATTTT.

The CDR3 region has the DNA TGCGCCAGCAGCTTGACGCTAGCGGGAGTAGAGACCCAGTACTTC. This encodes CASSLTLAGVETQYF. The rearrangement joins TRBV5-1 to TRBJ2-5; TRBD2 matches at 10 bases. V lost 1 base, J lost 4 bases, and 4 bases stayed unmatched. This CDR3 has 15 amino acids. Germline V gives CDR1 SGHRS, CDR2 YFSETQ.

The chain carries TRBV9 and TRBJ2-5; 15 nucleotides align to TRBD2. V dropped 3 bases and J dropped 4; count of bases not matched to a gene: 4. This CDR3 is built from 16 residues. Germline values: CDR1 SGDLS, CDR2 YYNGEE. DNA of the CDR3: TGTGCCAGCAGCGCCGGACTAGCGGGAGGGCCAGAGACCCAGTACTTC. Its translation is CASSAGLAGGPETQYF. The entire variable domain, with the rest obtained from reference TRBV9 and TRBJ2-5, is as follows: DSGVTQTPKHLITATGQRVTLRCSPRSGDLSVYWYQQSLDQGLQFLIQYYNGEERAKGNILERFSAQQFPDLHSELNLSSLELGDSALYFCASSAGLAGGPETQYFGPGTRLLVL.

There are a few counts of this clone. CDR3 sequence (DNA): TGTGCCAGCAGCGGGATACCGGGACTAGCGAGCAGGAACACTGAAGCTTTCTTT. Translated, it gives CASSGIPGLASRNTEAFF. The chain combines TRBV2 with TRBJ1-1; tentative D call: TRBD1 (5 bases). The germline gives CDR1 SNHLY, CDR2 FYNNEI. Trimming cost V 6 bases and J 1 base, with 24 bases left between them. CDR3 length equals 18 residues.

This clone occurred once. The CDR3 DNA is TGTGCCAGCAGCCCCCGACTTGATGGCACAGATACGCAGTATTTT. Translation: CASSPRLDGTDTQYF. The chain carries TRBV9 and TRBJ2-3; D remains ambiguous. This CDR3 spans 15 amino acids. Germline V gene data show CDR1 as SGDLS and CDR2 as YYNGEE. Trimming took off 4 bases at V and 1 base at J, with 13 bases between the two ends.

The chain has TRBV7-9 and TRBJ2-5, with D perhaps matching TRBD1 (6 bases). Germline values: CDR1 SEHNR, CDR2 FQNEAQ (reference sequence). The CDR3 length is 16 residues. With 5 bases removed from V and 1 base from J, the gap between germline ends came to 17 bases. CDR3 loop: CASSPPGVGPQETQYF. The DNA for the CDR3 is TGTGCCAGCAGCCCCCCAGGGGTCGGGCCCCAAGAGACCCAGTACTTC.

The J gene is TRBJ1-4, the V gene TRBV6-5; D is ambiguous. The CDR3 is made up of 13 amino acids. In germline, CDR1 is MNHEY, CDR2 SVGAGI. The V and J ends lost 8 bases and 5 bases respectively, with 12 bases between them. The CDR3 coding sequence is TGTGCCAGCCGCCTCGGAGGGAATGAAAAACTGTTTTTT. Translated, it gives CASRLGGNEKLFF.

The V and J genes are TRBV27 and TRBJ1-2; unclear D gene. CDR1 and CDR2 from the germline V gene are MNHEY and SMNVEV (reference sequence). This CDR3 spans 16 amino acids. V lost 5 bases to trimming and J lost 2 bases, with 18 bases between them. The CDR3 DNA follows: TGTGCCAGCAGTCTAAGGTCGTCGGGTTGGAACTATGGCTACACCTTC. Its protein product is CASSLRSSGWNYGYTF.

The chain has TRBV19 and TRBJ2-6, with D uncertain. This CDR3 comprises 16 residues. Germline assignment: CDR1 LNHDA and CDR2 SQIVND (reference sequence). V lost 6 bases and J 2 bases, leaving 14 bases between the germline ends. The CDR3 sequence: CASSSHARTGANVLTF. CDR3 in DNA: TGTGCCAGTAGCTCCCATGCCAGGACTGGGGCCAACGTCCTGACTTTC.

This sequence joins TRBV11-2 and TRBJ2-7, with 8 bases identical to TRBD2. J lost 7 bases, V lost 5 bases, and 4 bases had no gene match. This CDR3 is 12 amino acids long. Germline V lookup: CDR1 SGHAT, CDR2 FQNNGV. DNA of the CDR3: TGTGCCAGCAGCGTACCTAGCGGGGAGCAGTACTTC. Translation gives CASSVPSGEQYF.

This sequence joins TRBV28 and TRBJ1-2, with D possibly matching TRBD1 (6 bases). Germline CDR1 is MDHEN and CDR2 is SYDVKM. Trimming left V 4 bases short and J 7 bases short, with 22 bases between. The CDR3 is 16 amino acids. The CDR3 DNA reads as TGTGCCAGCAGTTATCGATCCTCCCGGGGGCAGGGTGGCTACACCTTC. This gives the protein CASSYRSSRGQGGYTF.

This clone was seen only once. This chain joins TRBV5-6 and TRBJ2-7, with D uncertain. The CDR3 covers 16 residues. Trimming cost V 4 bases and J 3 bases, with 20 bases left between them. Germline V gives CDR1 SGHDT, CDR2 YYEEEE. The CDR3 here is CASSPRMGFTNYEQYF. CDR3 nucleotide sequence: TGTGCCAGCAGCCCAAGGATGGGGTTTACGAACTACGAGCAGTACTTC.

This clone has a handful of counts. The rearrangement joins TRBV6-1 to TRBJ2-1; tentatively, D is TRBD2 (6 bases). The V end was cut by 4 bases, the J end by 3 bases, with 16 bases between. This CDR3 is 16 amino acids long. Germline CDR1 is MNHNS and CDR2 is SASEGT. DNA for the CDR3: TGTGCCAGCAGTGGGAAAGCGGGTGCCCTCTACAATGAGCAGTTCTTC. Translation gives CASSGKAGALYNEQFF.

This CDR3 is CASSPEQGPATNEKLFF. In DNA form, the CDR3 reads TGTGCCAGCAGTCCGGAACAGGGGCCTGCAACTAATGAAAAACTGTTTTTT. The rearrangement links TRBV28 to TRBJ1-4, with 7 bases identical to TRBD1. Losses at the gene ends were 5 bases for V and 0 bases for J; bases not matched to a gene: 9. CDR3 length equals 17 residues. Germline loops: CDR1 MDHEN, CDR2 SYDVKM.

This chain joins TRBV6-1 and TRBJ2-5; D gene uncertain. Germline-derived CDR1 and CDR2 are MNHNS and SASEGT. The V and J ends lost 5 bases and 10 bases respectively, with 8 bases between them. The CDR3 runs to 10 residues. CDR3 DNA: TGTGCCAGCAGTAGCGCAAACCAGTACTTC. Amino acid sequence: CASSSANQYF.

The chain joins TRBV29-1 to TRBJ2-4; no definite D call. This CDR3 comprises 14 residues. The V end was cut by 1 base, the J end by 0 bases, with 7 bases between. From germline, CDR1 is SQVTM and CDR2 ANQGSEA. The CDR3 DNA follows: TGCAGCGTTGAAGTGTTCCTAGCCAAAAACATTCAGTACTTC. Protein sequence: CSVEVFLAKNIQYF.

The chain joins TRBV27 to TRBJ2-1; D is undetermined. V lost 2 bases and J lost 2, with 7 bases in between. CDR3 length equals 14 residues. Germline lookup yields CDR1 MNHEY and CDR2 SMNVEV (reference sequence). Here the CDR3 DNA reads TGTGCCAGCAGTTTAGCTCGGACCTACAATGAGCAGTTCTTC. This gives the protein CASSLARTYNEQFF.

This chain links TRBV28 with TRBJ1-1; 7 bases fit TRBD1. This CDR3 has 15 amino acids. Germline lookup yields CDR1 MDHEN and CDR2 SYDVKM. V shed 3 bases and J 4 bases; nucleotides not matched to a gene: 8. CDR3 loop: CASSFSDRRGTEAFF. Written as DNA, the CDR3 is TGTGCCAGCAGTTTTTCGGACAGGCGGGGCACTGAAGCTTTCTTT. Full variable domain (missing parts from reference TRBV28 and TRBJ1-1): DVKVTQSSRYLVKRTGEKVFLECVQDMDHENMFWYRQDPGLGLRLIYFSYDVKMKEKGDIPEGYSVSREKKERFSLILESASTNQTSMYLCASSFSDRRGTEAFFGQGTRLTVV.

A single count supports this clone. The chain has TRBV19 and TRBJ2-2; 10 bases fit TRBD2. Germline loops: CDR1 LNHDA, CDR2 SQIVND (reference sequence). J lost 4 bases, V lost 8 bases, and 10 bases had no gene match. This CDR3 is 16 amino acids long. In DNA form, the CDR3 reads TGTGCCAGTGGGGGGCTAGCGGGAGTACGCACCGGGGAGCTGTTTTTT. Its translation is CASGGLAGVRTGELFF.

Regarding this clone: In this CDR3 the conserved last residue, phenylalanine or tryptophan, is missing, so a read error is likely. The limits of the CDR3 on the DNA are not certain, so only TCRdb's listed CDR3 is given. V and J are TRBV6-5 and TRBJ1-2; the table gives TRBD1 as D, unverified against the DNA. The CDR3 totals 13 residues, both ends included. From germline, CDR1 is MNHEY and CDR2 SVGAGI. The chain's CDR3 is CASSEMGQAPNTL.

This chain uses TRBV7-9 with TRBJ2-6, with D hard to call. The V and J ends lost 0 bases and 0 bases respectively, with 6 bases between them. Germline V gives CDR1 SEHNR, CDR2 FQNEAQ (reference sequence). The CDR3 consists of 16 residues. DNA for the CDR3: TGTGCCAGCAGCTTAGCGCGAAGCTCTGGGGCCAACGTCCTGACTTTC. This encodes CASSLARSSGANVLTF.

This chain uses TRBV5-1 with TRBJ1-5; D is perhaps TRBD1 (6 bases). Trimming removed 4 bases at V and 6 bases at J, with 14 bases between. CDR1 is SGHRS and CDR2 is YFSETQ in the germline V gene. The CDR3 is made up of 14 amino acids. CDR3 in amino acids: CASSETGSGQPQHF. The CDR3, as DNA: TGCGCCAGCAGCGAAACAGGGTCCGGTCAGCCCCAGCATTTT.

This clone is a singleton in its sample. The same CDR3 also results from other DNA sequences found in this sample. The genes are TRBV5-1 and TRBJ2-5, with D unclear. Germline CDR1 reads SGHRS; CDR2 reads YFSETQ. The CDR3 consists of 11 residues. Between the trimmed V and J ends, which lost 0 bases and 5 bases, there was a span of 2 bases. The CDR3 DNA is TGCGCCAGCAGCTTGGAGGAGACCCAGTACTTC. Protein product: CASSLEETQYF.

This clone was counted a single time. CDR3 sequence: CASSRRGTWGETQYF. CDR3 nucleotides: TGTGCCAGCAGCCGACGCGGGACTTGGGGGGAGACCCAGTACTTC. V usage is TRBV28 and J usage is TRBJ2-5, with D possibly matching TRBD2 (6 bases). Germline-derived CDR1 and CDR2 are MDHEN and SYDVKM. Trimming took 6 bases from V and 5 from J, leaving 19 bases between them. This CDR3 is built from 15 residues.

The chain combines TRBV5-6 with TRBJ2-7; tentatively, D is TRBD1 (7 bases). The CDR3 contains 14 residues. From germline, CDR1 is SGHDT and CDR2 YYEEEE. V was cut by 4 bases and J by 0 bases, with 11 bases left in between. CDR3 nucleotide sequence: TGTGCCAGCAGCCCGCAGGGGGGCTCCTACGAGCAGTACTTC. It is translated as CASSPQGGSYEQYF.

The chain uses TRBV5-1 and TRBJ2-3, with a possible D match to TRBD1 (6 bases). Trimming removed 2 bases at V and 3 bases at J, with 13 bases between. The CDR3 is made up of 15 amino acids. From germline, CDR1 is SGHRS and CDR2 YFSETQ. The CDR3 protein is CASSFVQGRTDTQYF. DNA of the CDR3: TGCGCCAGCAGCTTCGTACAGGGAAGAACAGATACGCAGTATTTT.

The chain couples TRBV5-1 to TRBJ1-4; a possible D gene is TRBD1 (6 bases). Deletions cut 0 bases from V and 6 bases from J, with 9 bases between. Germline V gives CDR1 SGHRS, CDR2 YFSETQ. The CDR3 sequence is 14 residues long. DNA for the CDR3: TGCGCCAGCAGCTTGGACAGGGTGCATGAAAAACTGTTTTTT. Amino acid sequence: CASSLDRVHEKLFF.